In this sample, the clone carrying this T cell receptor (beta chain) turned up a few times. This specimen comes from a study of cytomegalovirus exposure and HLA in healthy donors. Trimming cost V 6 bases and J 6 bases; bases outside gene matches: 6. The CDR3 totals 15 residues. The germline gives CDR1 SGHTA, CDR2 FQGTGA. Despite likely unrecorded immune exposures, the donors were nominally healthy at the time of sampling. Vbeta (60) and Jbeta (13) primers were used in the PCR. Clones were read by immunoSEQ multiplex PCR, and TCRdb kept only the in-frame ones, dropping some. The sample holds about 120,000 clones, about two thirds seen once.

Material for sequencing was PBMCs. This sequence joins TRBV7-3 and TRBJ1-6; 9 positions match TRBD1. This clonotype originated in a woman between 40 and 50 years old in good health and CMV-seropositive. The CDR3 DNA reads TGTGCCAGCAGTTCCACAGGGGGCCGTAATTCACCCCTCCACTTT. Translating it yields CASSSTGGRNSPLHF.